This TCR beta chain emerged from a study of blood T cell repertoires in COVID-19. Looking at the study overall: The United States, Italy and Spain supplied acute and convalescent COVID-19 samples. Sources were T cells, B-cell-depleted T cells, or PBMCs; the material itself was cDNA or gDNA.

Methods used by the authors: Researchers report that nucleated cell counts were estimated from reference gene primer amplification. The method was immunoSEQ multiplex PCR; TCRdb's version includes in-frame clones alone and lacks a portion of them. That table is the source of V, J and clone size, and D and trimming were worked out from the DNA. In the table there are 150,000 or so clones, about four fifths of which are singletons. Trimming removed 3 bases at V and 4 bases at J, with 6 bases between. CDR3 length: 12 amino acids. Germline CDR1 KGHSH, CDR2 LQKENI. This clone was recorded only once. This clone may be a read error of a much larger clone one base away. The sample holds other DNA sequences that translate to the same CDR3.

The receptor's source is a human donor with acute or convalescent COVID-19. The donor label of this sample is uncertain. The sequenced material came from peripheral blood. This chain joins TRBV18 and TRBJ1-2, with TRBD1 as a possible D gene (6 bases). CDR3 coding DNA: TGTGCCAGCTCACCGGACAGCTATGGCTACACCTTC. Translating it yields CASSPDSYGYTF.